This TCR beta chain is drawn from a study of CD8 T cells in ankylosing spondylitis. TCRdb recomputed calls from the 5' RACE reads with MiXCR, one row per CDR3 protein. The sample shows under 300,000 distinct CDR3 sequences, around 7.8% of them seen only once. This CDR3 has 15 residues. Germline V gene sequence: CDR1 SGHRS, CDR2 YFSETQ. V shed 0 bases and J shed 2 bases, with 9 bases lying between them. About this clonotype itself: Its antigen is not known.

Points from the study as a whole: Disease-associated clones were CD8+ and fairly uncommon in peripheral blood. Previously reported in reactive arthritis synovial fluid and blood were some of the motif variants. Ankylosing spondylitis blood appeared to carry a characteristic TCR beta motif of several highly homologous variants. Within matched ankylosing spondylitis synovial fluid, disease-linked clones were reportedly significantly enriched.

The sequencing input was blood, either unsorted or a sorted T cell fraction (not recorded which). The chain links TRBV5-1 to TRBJ2-4; weak D call: TRBD2 (5 bases). This receptor was identified in a male donor with ankylosing spondylitis or in good health (not recorded which). Written as DNA, the CDR3 is TGCGCCAGCAGCTTGGTGGAGGATTCCAAAAACATTCAGTACTTC. Residues: CASSLVEDSKNIQYF.